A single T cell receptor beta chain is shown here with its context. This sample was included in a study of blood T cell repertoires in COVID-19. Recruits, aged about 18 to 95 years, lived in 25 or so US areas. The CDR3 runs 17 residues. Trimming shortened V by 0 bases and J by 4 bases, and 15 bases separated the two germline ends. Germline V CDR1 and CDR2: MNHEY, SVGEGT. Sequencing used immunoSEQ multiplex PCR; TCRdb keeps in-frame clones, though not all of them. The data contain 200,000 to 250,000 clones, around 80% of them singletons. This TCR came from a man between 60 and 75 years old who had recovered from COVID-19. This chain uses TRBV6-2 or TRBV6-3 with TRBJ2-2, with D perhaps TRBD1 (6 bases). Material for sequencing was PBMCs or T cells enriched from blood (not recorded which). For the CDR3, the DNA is TGTGCCAGCAGTTACTCCGCCCCAGGGGATAGCACCGGGGAGCTGTTTTTT. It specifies CASSYSAPGDSTGELFF.